The rows below give T cell receptor beta chains drawn from one sample of a study of T-cell memory formation after mild COVID-19. Each CDR3 protein is one row after TCRdb ran MiXCR on the 5' RACE reads. The profile shows hundreds of thousands of distinct CDR3 sequences, around 15% of them singletons. The specimen was PBMCs or a T cell subset sorted from them (not recorded which). These receptors were obtained from a man between 18 and 29 years old who had mild COVID-19 (a few samples of this study predate the infection). Cell type and time point are not known. Each CDR3 is given with its conserved first and last residue. D genes are given only for firm matches. Rows may omit the clone size; those that give it use once, few, many or a size class.

many	TRBD2	TRBJ2-1	TRBV5-1	CASSTGNLAGIYNEQFF	TGCGCCAGCAGCACAGGGAATCTAGCGGGGATCTACAATGAGCAGTTCTTC
few	.	TRBJ1-1	TRBV27	CASRLQGQNTEAFF	TGTGCCAGCAGACTACAGGGCCAGAACACTGAAGCTTTCTTT
many	.	TRBJ2-6	TRBV7-2	CASSSVGANVLTF	TGTGCCAGCAGCTCGGTGGGGGCCAACGTCCTGACTTTC
.	.	TRBJ1-3	TRBV9	CASSEGGTTIYF	TGTGCCAGCAGCGAGGGGGGAACCACCATATATTTT
few	TRBD1	TRBJ1-1	TRBV18	CASSRGTGVNTEAFF	TGTGCCAGCTCCCGCGGGACAGGGGTGAACACTGAAGCTTTCTTT
.	.	TRBJ2-7	TRBV20-1	CSARDRQGWYEQYF	TGCAGTGCTAGAGATAGGCAGGGGTGGTACGAGCAGTACTTC
many	.	TRBJ2-2	TRBV12-3/TRBV12-4	CASSLGQGRIGELFF	TGTGCCAGCAGTTTGGGGCAGGGGCGGATCGGGGAGCTGTTTTTT
.	TRBD2	TRBJ2-7	TRBV7-2	CASSAGLAGPYEQYF	TGTGCCAGCAGCGCGGGACTAGCGGGGCCCTACGAGCAGTACTTC
few	.	TRBJ2-1	TRBV7-6	CASSPAGTLPYNEQFF	TGTGCCAGCAGCCCCGCCGGGACCCTCCCCTACAATGAGCAGTTCTTC
.	.	TRBJ1-2	TRBV6-5	CASSAPQGSYTF	TGTGCCAGCAGTGCGCCCCAGGGAAGCTACACCTTC